The clone carrying this TCR beta chain was recorded at least ten times. The record originates from a study of Graves' ophthalmopathy and Graves' hyperthyroidism. RNA transcripts yielded amplified TCR beta CDR3 regions. HTBI primers were used in a first-round RT-PCR, which preceded a second-round multiplex PCR. TCRdb re-called the multiplex PCR reads through MiXCR, storing one row per CDR3 protein. The table shows 400,000 to 500,000 distinct CDR3 sequences, with over 20% occurring only once. Certain patients were not enrolled. These were patients with other autoimmune diseases, uncontrolled infections, pregnancy or lactation. Germline V gene sequence: CDR1 SGHNT, CDR2 YENEEA. This CDR3 region has 12 residues. Trimming removed 5 bases at V and 6 bases at J, with 11 bases between.

The source is a woman between 18 and 30 years old with stable Graves' hyperthyroidism. Sequenced material: peripheral blood. The chain is built from TRBV11-3 and TRBJ2-7; D is perhaps TRBD2 (6 bases). CDR3 sequence reads: CASSPLGGEQYF. CDR3 coding DNA: TGTGCCAGCAGCCCCCTCGGGGGCGAGCAGTACTTC.